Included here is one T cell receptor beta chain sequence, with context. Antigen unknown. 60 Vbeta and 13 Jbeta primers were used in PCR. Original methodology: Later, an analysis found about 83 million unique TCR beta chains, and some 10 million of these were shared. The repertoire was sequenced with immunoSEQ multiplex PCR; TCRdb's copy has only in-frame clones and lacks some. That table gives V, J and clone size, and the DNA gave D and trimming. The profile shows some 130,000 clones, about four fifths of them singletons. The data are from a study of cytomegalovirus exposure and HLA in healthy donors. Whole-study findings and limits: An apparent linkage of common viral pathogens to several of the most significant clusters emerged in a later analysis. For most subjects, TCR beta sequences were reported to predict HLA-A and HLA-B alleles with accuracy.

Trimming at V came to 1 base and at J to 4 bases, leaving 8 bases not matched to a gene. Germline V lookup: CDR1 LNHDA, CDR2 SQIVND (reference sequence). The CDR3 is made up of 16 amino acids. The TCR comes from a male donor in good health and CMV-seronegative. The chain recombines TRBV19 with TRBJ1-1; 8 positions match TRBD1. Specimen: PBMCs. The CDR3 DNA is TGTGCCAGTAGTATAGGGGGTGACAGGGGAGCCACTGAAGCTTTCTTT. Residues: CASSIGGDRGATEAFF.